Included here is one T cell receptor (beta chain) sequence, with context. Its antigen remains unidentified. The sample comes from a study of tumor and adjacent non-tumor tissue in lung cancer. The wider study: Samples averaged roughly 4.3 million productive TCRbeta reads each. Study-wide points: TCR diversity was significantly greater in tumor than normal lung tissue.

The library came from three nested PCR rounds adapted from ARM-PCR protocols. TCRdb reprocessed the multiplex PCR reads with MiXCR, giving one entry per CDR3 protein. The sample includes about 100,000 distinct CDR3 sequences, about 60% of them seen just once. The CDR3 is 16 amino acids. V was trimmed by 3 bases and J by 0 bases, leaving 13 bases between them. Germline V CDR1 and CDR2: SGHNT, YYREEE (reference sequence). No cell sorting was done before RNA was extracted from the tissue. The normal lung tissue was taken more than 3 cm from the tumor edge. Material for sequencing was distant non-tumor lung tissue. This chain uses TRBV5-4 with TRBJ2-1; D gene ambiguous. The source of this sequence is a man younger than 40 with non-small cell lung cancer. The CDR3 sequence: CASSYLGSCSYNEQFF. The DNA of the CDR3 is TGTGCCAGCAGCTACTTGGGCAGTTGCTCCTACAATGAGCAGTTCTTC.